The entry below describes one T cell receptor beta chain. The V segment lost 11 bases and the J segment 3 bases; nucleotides outside the gene matches: 10. Germline V gives CDR1 MNHEY, CDR2 SVGAGI. This CDR3 comprises 15 residues. This sample was taken from a study of blood T cell repertoires in COVID-19. Study information: Specimens from acute and convalescent COVID-19 originated in the United States, Italy and Spain.

The protocol was immunoSEQ multiplex PCR, while the TCRdb copy is restricted to in-frame clones and leaves out a portion. The sample consists of some 380,000 clones, 88% of them appearing once. The sequence came from a middle-aged woman with acute COVID-19. The material sequenced was PBMCs or T cells enriched from blood (not recorded which). The chain carries TRBV6-5 and TRBJ1-1; 12 bases match TRBD1. The CDR3 spells CAAKGTGGYDTEAFF. Written as DNA, the CDR3 is TGTGCCGCAAAAGGGACAGGGGGCTATGACACTGAAGCTTTCTTT.